This T cell receptor (beta chain) originates from a study of T cells after yellow fever vaccination. Notes on the study in general: Researchers report a weaker secondary response that nonetheless peaked faster, day 5 versus 15.

This clonotype was observed at least ten times. One entry per CDR3 protein, called by TCRdb with MiXCR from the 5' RACE reads. The sample lists some 52,000 distinct CDR3 sequences; around 7% were seen once. The ends were cut back, 3 bases at V and 4 bases at J, with 10 bases in the middle. The germline V gene encodes CDR1 WNHNN and CDR2 SYGVQD (reference sequence). The CDR3 is 13 residues long. V and J are TRBV10-1 and TRBJ2-7; D is unclear. This sequence was found in a man between 18 and 35 years old who received the YFV17D yellow fever vaccine. This specimen was CD8+ T cells not binding an NS4B(214-222) dextramer, sorted from PBMCs, taken approximately 47 days after the first yellow fever vaccination. The DNA of the CDR3 is TGCGCCAGCAGTGATAACAGAAAGTACGAGCAGTACTTC. Amino acids: CASSDNRKYEQYF.